The 22 T cell receptor beta chains presented below share a single source sample, sequenced in a study of blood T cells in healthy people across ages. A sample-barcoded 5' primer and a J-beta primer mix were used in a second PCR of about 7 to 12 cycles. TCRdb called the 5' RACE reads again in MiXCR, with one record for every CDR3 protein. The table records some 920,000 distinct CDR3 sequences, roughly 51% of them present only once. The sample comprised blood. All receptors come from a woman aged 55-70 years in good health.

The rearrangement uses TRBV6-5 and TRBJ2-5; the D is unclear. The end of the DNA is better explained by TRBJ2-7, so the J call may be wrong. Germline V CDR1 and CDR2: MNHEY, SVGAGI. The CDR3 is made up of 12 amino acids. The CDR3 sequence is CASSLLYGEQYF. DNA for the CDR3: TGTGCCAGCAGTCTCCTCTACGGCGAGCAGTACTTC.

The chain recombines TRBV5-1 with TRBJ2-6; D perhaps matches TRBD2 (5 bases). Trimming left V 0 bases short and J 2 bases short, with 12 bases between. The CDR3 covers 17 residues. Germline lookup yields CDR1 SGHRS and CDR2 YFSETQ. The CDR3 bases are TGCGCCAGCAGCTTGGTGACTACTCTCACTGGGGCCAACGTCCTGACTTTC. Encoded protein: CASSLVTTLTGANVLTF.

This rearrangement joins TRBV3-1 to TRBJ1-5; unclear D gene. The CDR3 is made up of 14 amino acids. V dropped 2 bases and J dropped 4 bases, with 9 bases sitting between them. Germline values: CDR1 LGHDT, CDR2 YNNKEL (reference sequence). The CDR3 region has the DNA TGTGCCAGCAGCCAACGAGGACTAAATCAGCCCCAGCATTTT. Protein sequence: CASSQRGLNQPQHF.

The chain combines TRBV12-3 or TRBV12-4 with TRBJ2-7, with 10 bases identical to TRBD2. The CDR3 covers 15 residues. The junction had 11 bases not matched to a gene; V was cut back by 5 bases and J by 7 bases. CDR3: CASSILTSGPEEQYF. The CDR3, as DNA: TGTGCCAGCAGTATTCTGACTAGCGGGCCTGAGGAGCAGTACTTC.

This clonotype was observed many times. This chain connects TRBV29-1 to TRBJ2-5, with D maybe TRBD1 (6 bases). Germline V lookup: CDR1 SQVTM, CDR2 ANQGSEA. V lost 4 bases and J 2 bases, leaving 17 bases between the germline ends. The CDR3 has 15 residues. The CDR3 sequence is CSVASGTSKQETQYF. The CDR3, as DNA: TGCAGCGTTGCATCTGGGACAAGTAAACAAGAGACCCAGTACTTC.

V and J are TRBV20-1 and TRBJ2-7; 11 bases align to TRBD2. CDR1 and CDR2 from the germline V gene are DFQATT and SNEGSKA (reference sequence). Trimming at V came to 7 bases and at J to 7 bases, leaving 9 bases not matched to a gene. The CDR3 extends over 13 amino acids. CDR3 region: CSVPTSGANEQYF. As DNA, the CDR3 is TGCAGTGTACCGACTAGCGGGGCAAATGAGCAGTACTTC.

J is TRBJ1-2 and V is TRBV7-9; D unclear. The CDR3 runs 13 residues. The V and J ends lost 2 bases and 7 bases respectively, with 11 bases between them. Germline V gives CDR1 SEHNR, CDR2 FQNEAQ (reference sequence). The CDR3 region is CASSLPSSPGYTF. The DNA for the CDR3 is TGTGCCAGCAGCTTACCGTCCAGTCCTGGCTACACCTTC.

V gene TRBV6-2 or TRBV6-3 combines with J gene TRBJ2-1, with 9 positions matching TRBD2. CDR3 size: 18 residues. Germline assignment: CDR1 MNHEY and CDR2 SVGEGT. V lost 3 bases and J lost 6; bases outside the gene matches: 15. CDR3 in amino acids: CASSYHLLSGSACNEQFF. CDR3 nucleotide sequence: TGTGCCAGCAGTTATCACCTGCTTAGCGGGAGCGCCTGCAATGAGCAGTTCTTC.

The chain couples TRBV3-1 to TRBJ2-5; D is unresolved. Germline CDR1 LGHDT, CDR2 YNNKEL (reference sequence). Trimming took 4 bases from V and 7 from J, leaving 7 bases between them. There are 11 residues in the CDR3. This CDR3 reads CASSRDMTQYF. CDR3 nucleotides: TGTGCCAGCAGCCGCGATATGACCCAGTACTTC.

This chain links TRBV4-1 with TRBJ2-5; the match to TRBD1 covers 9 bases. The germline V gene encodes CDR1 MGHRA and CDR2 YSYEKL. J gave up 5 bases and V 4 bases, and 8 bases lay outside the gene matches. The CDR3 runs to 15 residues. The CDR3 sequence: CASSLGTGTIETQYF. CDR3 in DNA: TGCGCCAGCAGCCTAGGGACAGGGACAATCGAGACCCAGTACTTC.

This clonotype has only a few counts. J is TRBJ2-5 and V is TRBV3-1; 10 positions match TRBD2. The CDR3 is 17 amino acids. The germline V gene has CDR1 LGHDT and CDR2 YNNKEL (reference sequence). Losses at the gene ends were 0 bases for V and 5 bases for J; bases not matched to a gene: 9. CDR3 nucleotides: TGTGCCAGCAGCCAAGATTCCCTAGCGGGAGTAGTCGAGACCCAGTACTTC. Translating it yields CASSQDSLAGVVETQYF.

The chain combines TRBV20-1 with TRBJ2-5, with a tentative D call TRBD1 (6 bases). The assigned J gene may be wrong: the sequence end matches TRBJ2-7 better. CDR3 length: 11 amino acids. Germline V CDR1 and CDR2: DFQATT, SNEGSKA (reference sequence). CDR3 region: CSARRQDEQYF. CDR3 nucleotides: TGCAGTGCTAGAAGACAGGACGAGCAGTACTTC.

This clonotype was detected only a few times. V gene TRBV20-1 combines with J gene TRBJ2-3; 13 nucleotides align to TRBD2. The junction had 7 bases not matched to a gene; V was cut back by 3 bases and J by 4 bases. The CDR3 spans 16 residues. The V gene's germline CDR1 is DFQATT and CDR2 SNEGSKA (reference sequence). The CDR3 spells CSASLGLAGVADTQYF. In DNA form, the CDR3 reads TGCAGTGCTAGCCTCGGACTAGCGGGAGTGGCAGATACGCAGTATTTT.

This chain connects TRBV2 to TRBJ1-4; 8 bases align to TRBD1. V was clipped by 6 bases and J by 6 bases; unmatched bases: 3. Germline V lookup: CDR1 SNHLY, CDR2 FYNNEI. There are 13 residues in the CDR3. The CDR3 protein is CASRDRADEKLFF. In DNA, the CDR3 is TGTGCCAGCAGGGACAGGGCGGATGAAAAACTGTTTTTT.

This clonotype was counted only a few times. The chain couples TRBV6-2 or TRBV6-3 to TRBJ1-5; D is unresolved. V gave up 6 bases and J gave up 0 bases, with 12 bases separating them. Germline loops: CDR1 MNHEY, CDR2 SVGEGT. The CDR3 spans 15 residues. As DNA, the CDR3 is TGTGCCAGCAGGTCTGGCAAATATAGCAATCAGCCCCAGCATTTT. Translation: CASRSGKYSNQPQHF.

The V call is TRBV4-1, the J call TRBJ1-5; 8 bases line up with TRBD1. The trim removed 0 bases at V and 8 bases at J, leaving 6 bases unmatched. Per the germline V gene, CDR1 is MGHRA and CDR2 is YSYEKL. This CDR3 is 15 amino acids long. CDR3 protein: CASSQDGQGAKPQHF. CDR3 sequence (DNA): TGCGCCAGCAGCCAAGATGGTCAGGGGGCAAAGCCCCAGCATTTT.

This clonotype was counted between two and nine times. J is TRBJ2-5 and V is TRBV5-1; D gene ambiguous. Deletions cut 4 bases from V and 2 bases from J, with 9 bases between. CDR3 length: 13 residues. CDR1 and CDR2 (germline): SGHRS, YFSETQ. CDR3 sequence reads: CASSVELQETQYF. CDR3 coding DNA: TGCGCCAGCAGCGTGGAGCTTCAAGAGACCCAGTACTTC.

This clonotype was picked up a small number of times. The chain uses TRBV10-3 and TRBJ2-7, with 14 nucleotides matching TRBD2. With V trimmed by 4 bases and J by 3 bases, 5 bases remained unmatched. CDR3 length: 16 residues. Germline CDR1 is ENHRY and CDR2 is SYGVKD. The CDR3 DNA sequence: TGTGCCATCAGTGGGACTAGCGGGAGGAACATCTACGAGCAGTACTTC. Residues: CAISGTSGRNIYEQYF.

This sequence joins TRBV7-2 and TRBJ2-7; D remains unclear. Trimming removed 0 bases at V and 2 bases at J, with 17 bases between. The length of the CDR3 is 17 residues. Per germline, CDR1 SGHTA and CDR2 FQGNSA. In nucleotides, the CDR3 is TGTGCCAGCAGCTTAGCGATGAAGGGAAGAAGAACCTACGAGCAGTACTTC. As protein: CASSLAMKGRRTYEQYF.

This chain joins TRBV6-2 or TRBV6-3 and TRBJ2-7; D unclear. The DNA end is a closer match to TRBJ2-5, so the J assignment may be wrong. Germline-derived CDR1 and CDR2 are MNHEY and SVGEGT. The CDR3 is 15 amino acids. DNA of the CDR3: TGTGCCAGCAGTTACTCGATAGGTTGGGGAGAGACCCAGTACTTC. Encoded protein: CASSYSIGWGETQYF.

The chain links TRBV19 to TRBJ2-1; 8 bases line up with TRBD2. There are 16 residues in the CDR3. Germline assignment: CDR1 LNHDA and CDR2 SQIVND (reference sequence). J gave up 0 bases and V 3 bases, and 4 bases lay outside the gene matches. This CDR3 is CASSMRRGASYNEQFF. CDR3 DNA: TGTGCCAGTAGTATGCGGCGGGGGGCCTCCTACAATGAGCAGTTCTTC.

The chain carries TRBV6-2 or TRBV6-3 and TRBJ2-1, with D unclear. Germline-derived CDR1 and CDR2 are MNHEY and SVGEGT. Trimming removed 0 bases from V and 5 bases from J, with 11 bases in between. The CDR3 is 15 residues long. CDR3: CASSYSWAANNEQFF. CDR3 nucleotide sequence: TGTGCCAGCAGTTACTCTTGGGCGGCCAACAATGAGCAGTTCTTC.